This TCR beta chain was captured in a study of Ad26.COV2.S vaccination and SARS-CoV-2 variants. Clones were read by immunoSEQ multiplex PCR, and TCRdb kept only the in-frame ones, dropping some. This sample carries hundreds of thousands of clones, around 89% of them seen once, and the ten largest clones take approximately 1.5%. Comment on this clone: Its antigen is not identified.

V was pared by 2 bases and J by 7 bases, with 5 bases of the junction left unmatched. The CDR3 has 15 residues. Looked up from germline, CDR1 is SGDLS and CDR2 is YYNGEE. Sample treatment: 19 received Ad26.COV2.S at low or high dose, single or two shots; about five received placebo; per-sample allocation not given. At day 63 after the first vaccine or placebo injection, samples were drawn. Study-level results: Vaccine and placebo recipients had similar non-spike TCR breadth.

The material sequenced was peripheral blood, taken in a trial of Ad26.COV2.S vaccine versus placebo. The rearrangement joins TRBV9 to TRBJ2-1, with 11 bases lining up with TRBD2. The sequence derives from a person between 18 and 59 years old who received the Ad26.COV2.S COVID-19 vaccine or a placebo. The CDR3 region has the DNA TGTGCCAGCAGCGTTAGGACTAGCGGGTATAATGAGCAGTTCTTC. It codes for CASSVRTSGYNEQFF.